The 2 T cell receptor beta chains listed next were all sequenced from one sample in a study of radiotherapy plus CTLA-4 blockade in lung cancer. Sequencing used immunoSEQ multiplex PCR; TCRdb keeps in-frame clones, though not all of them. The sample lists 60,000 to 65,000 clones; roughly 80% were seen once. The sample in question was peripheral blood, obtained from a patient treated with radiotherapy plus ipilimumab. The receptors here all came from a human donor with non-small cell lung cancer who had a complete response to radiotherapy plus ipilimumab.

In its sample, this clone was seen a few times. The rearrangement uses TRBV27 and TRBJ2-3; 7 bases are a match to TRBD1. This CDR3 has 12 residues. V lost 8 bases to trimming and J lost 5 bases; unmatched junction nucleotides: 4. Germline V gene sequence: CDR1 MNHEY, CDR2 SMNVEV (reference sequence). CDR3: CASGQAGDTQYF. The DNA for the CDR3 is TGTGCCAGCGGACAGGCAGGAGATACGCAGTATTTT.

The chain links TRBV7-2 to TRBJ2-3; D is ambiguous. The CDR3 covers 15 residues. V was trimmed by 1 base and J by 2 bases, leaving 10 bases between them. Germline CDR1 and CDR2: SGHTA and FQGNSA. In DNA, the CDR3 is TGTGCCAGCAGCTTAGTTGTGGGCTACACAGATACGCAGTATTTT. The encoded protein is CASSLVVGYTDTQYF.